This entry lists 5 T cell receptor beta chains sequenced from one sample in a study of PD-1 blockade in classical Hodgkin lymphoma. All patients experienced relapse after autologous stem cell transplantation, and brentuximab vedotin exposure was variable. Using immunoSEQ multiplex PCR, the repertoire was profiled, and TCRdb retains in-frame clones only, with some absent. The sample yields some 20,000 clones, roughly 90% seen once. Sequenced here: peripheral blood mononuclear cells (PBMCs), sampled before the second cycle of nivolumab. The receptors here all came from a human donor with classical Hodgkin lymphoma.

CDR3 residues: CASSLESLAGSEQFF. In DNA, the CDR3 is TGTGCCAGCAGCTTGGAGTCACTAGCGGGGAGTGAGCAGTTCTTC. The chain combines TRBV7-9 with TRBJ2-1; 10 bases match TRBD2. The CDR3 loop spans 15 amino acids. With V trimmed by 3 bases and J by 9 bases, 8 bases remained unmatched. Germline values: CDR1 SEHNR, CDR2 FQNEAQ (reference sequence).

This chain joins TRBV6-1 and TRBJ2-6; 8 bases agree with TRBD1. With 4 bases clipped from V and 1 base from J, the junction kept 9 bases outside the gene matches. The germline CDR1 and CDR2 sequences are MNHNS and SASEGT. The CDR3 is 18 residues long. CDR3 in amino acids: CASSGRTGRNSGANVLTF. CDR3 DNA sequence: TGTGCCAGCAGTGGAAGGACAGGGAGGAATTCTGGGGCCAACGTCCTGACTTTC.

The V gene is TRBV5-1, the J gene TRBJ2-2; 10 bases line up with TRBD1. This CDR3 is built from 14 residues. The germline V gene encodes CDR1 SGHRS and CDR2 YFSETQ. V dropped 6 bases and J dropped 4; count of bases not matched to a gene: 3. CDR3 amino acids: CASTGQGGTGELFF. CDR3 coding DNA: TGCGCCAGCACTGGACAGGGGGGCACCGGGGAGCTGTTTTTT.

The genes are TRBV13 and TRBJ1-2; possible D gene TRBD1, 6 bases. This CDR3 comprises 14 residues. The germline V gene encodes CDR1 PRHDT and CDR2 FYEKMQ (reference sequence). The V gene lost 1 base and the J gene lost 3 bases, with 9 bases spanning the gap. The CDR3 DNA follows: TGTGCCAGCAGCTTAGTGGGGGCGTACTATGGCTACACCTTC. Translating it yields CASSLVGAYYGYTF.

The V gene is TRBV6-5, the J gene TRBJ1-1; D not resolved. V was clipped by 6 bases and J by 7 bases, with 18 bases between them. The CDR3 covers 14 residues. CDR1 is MNHEY and CDR2 is SVGAGI in the germline V gene. CDR3 protein: CASRANGVTGEAFF. The DNA of the CDR3 is TGTGCCAGCAGGGCGAACGGGGTTACCGGTGAAGCTTTCTTT.